The rows below give T cell receptor beta chains drawn from one sample of a study of blood T cell repertoires in COVID-19. The repertoire was sequenced with immunoSEQ multiplex PCR; TCRdb's copy has only in-frame clones and lacks some. The table has 450,000 or so clones, 89% seen once. The source material was peripheral blood. These receptors all stem from a man aged 18 to 29 with COVID-19, enrolled during active disease. Both conserved end residues are part of each CDR3. Size is omitted from some rows. Given values are once, few, many or a class for expanded clones.

V	J	length	size	CDR3
TRBV18	TRBJ1-1	16	NA	CASSPKQSGVGRQAFF
TRBV9	TRBJ2-5	14	few	CASSVSRGGETQYF
TRBV9	TRBJ2-2	13	NA	CASSTTYTGELFF
TRBV6-6	TRBJ2-3	17	NA	CASSPPPSVSSTDTQYF
TRBV19	TRBJ2-7	15	NA	CASSKTSGSNYEQYF
TRBV11-2	TRBJ2-3	15	NA	CASSPWGVYTDTQYF
TRBV7-2	TRBJ2-1	15	NA	CASRTGTSAYNEQFF
TRBV6-2/TRBV6-3	TRBJ1-3	14	NA	CASSSFSSGNTIYF
TRBV11-2	TRBJ2-2	13	NA	CASSLAPRRELFF
TRBV7-2	TRBJ2-7	14	NA	CASSLDWANYEQYF
TRBV19	TRBJ1-5	13	NA	CASSQQENQPQHF
TRBV18	TRBJ2-1	13	NA	CASSPLDRDEQFF
TRBV18	TRBJ2-7	15	once	CASSPKAGQGYEQYF
TRBV6-5	TRBJ2-3	15	NA	CASRLTGGFSDTQYF
TRBV3-1/TRBV3-2	TRBJ1-1	14	few	CASSLSAGGTEAFF
TRBV3-1/TRBV3-2	TRBJ2-5	13	NA	CASRRAGMETQYF
TRBV2	TRBJ2-7	13	NA	CASSEDSSYEQYF
TRBV5-6	TRBJ1-1	14	NA	CASSLGRGNTEAFF
TRBV4-1	TRBJ2-5	15	NA	CASSLVAAEQETQYF
TRBV29-1	TRBJ1-2	13	NA	CSVGGQGAYGYTF
TRBV4-1	TRBJ2-2	15	NA	CASSHGLAGPGELFF
TRBV7-8	TRBJ2-1	15	NA	CASKFAGPLGNEQFF